The clone carrying this TCR beta chain was observed once. The antigen is unknown. No infections or other immune events were documented during collection. The source of the sample is a study of identifying expanded T cells in peripheral blood. Notes on the study in general: Across healthy donors, higher total template counts meant significantly greater approximately 2-week count variance. About 1.2 clones differed between technical replicates, versus roughly 16 and 20 over time.

Trimming took off 4 bases at V and 0 bases at J, with 7 bases between the two ends. Looked up from germline, CDR1 is LNHDA and CDR2 is SQIVND (reference sequence). The CDR3 runs to 13 residues. Using immunoSEQ multiplex PCR, the repertoire was profiled, and TCRdb retains in-frame clones only, with some absent. Here the sample spans about 82,000 clones, about 87% being singletons. The chain combines TRBV19 with TRBJ2-7, with a possible D match to TRBD1 (6 bases). The sequence was collected from a person aged 18 to 75 in good health. Sample: blood. As DNA, the CDR3 is TGTGCCAGTAGTAGGACAGCCTCCTACGAGCAGTACTTC. Translated, it gives CASSRTASYEQYF.